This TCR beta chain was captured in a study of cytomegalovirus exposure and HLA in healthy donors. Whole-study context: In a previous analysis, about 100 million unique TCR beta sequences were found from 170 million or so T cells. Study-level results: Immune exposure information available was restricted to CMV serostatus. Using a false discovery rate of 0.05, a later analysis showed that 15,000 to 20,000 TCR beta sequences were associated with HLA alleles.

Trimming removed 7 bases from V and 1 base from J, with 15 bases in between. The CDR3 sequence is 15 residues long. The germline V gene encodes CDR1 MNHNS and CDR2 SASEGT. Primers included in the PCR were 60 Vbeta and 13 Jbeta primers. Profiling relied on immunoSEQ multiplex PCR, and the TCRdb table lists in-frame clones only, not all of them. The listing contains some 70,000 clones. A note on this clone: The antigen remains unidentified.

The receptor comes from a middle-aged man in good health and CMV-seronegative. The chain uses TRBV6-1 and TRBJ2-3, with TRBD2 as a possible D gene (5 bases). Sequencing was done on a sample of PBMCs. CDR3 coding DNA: TGTGCCAGCACCGACCGTGGTAGCGGCACAGATACGCAGTATTTT. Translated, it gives CASTDRGSGTDTQYF.